Listed below are T cell receptor beta chains from one sample, sequenced in a study of T cell changes during pregnancy in multiple sclerosis. Measured with immunoSEQ multiplex PCR; TCRdb has only the in-frame clones, and not every one. The repertoire holds tens of thousands of clones, with around 89% as singletons. The source was CD4+ T cells from peripheral blood mononuclear cells, collected in the second trimester of pregnancy. These receptors were taken from a female donor with multiple sclerosis, enrolled in a pregnancy study. The CDR3 runs from the conserved cysteine through the conserved F or W. D genes are given only for firm matches. Size tells how often a clone was seen (once, few, many) or the class of an expanded clone, and some rows leave it out.

clone size: NA
J gene: TRBJ1-1
V gene: TRBV7-2
D gene: NA
CDR3 protein: CASSSQGLNTEAFF
CDR3 DNA: TGTGCCAGCAGCTCACAGGGATTGAACACTGAAGCTTTCTTT

clone size: NA
J gene: TRBJ2-3
V gene: TRBV18
D gene: NA
CDR3 protein: CASSSLQGSYTDTQYF
CDR3 DNA: TGTGCCAGCTCATCCCTACAGGGATCTTACACAGATACGCAGTATTTT

clone size: once
J gene: TRBJ1-4
V gene: TRBV15
D gene: NA
CDR3 protein: CATSYSGATNEKLFF
CDR3 DNA: TGTGCCACCAGCTACTCGGGGGCAACTAATGAAAAACTGTTTTTT

clone size: NA
J gene: TRBJ1-3
V gene: TRBV4-2
D gene: TRBD1
CDR3 protein: CASSQGGTGGSGNTIYF
CDR3 DNA: TGTGCCAGCAGCCAAGGCGGGACAGGGGGTTCTGGAAACACCATATATTTT

clone size: NA
J gene: TRBJ2-1
V gene: TRBV4-2
D gene: TRBD2
CDR3 protein: CASSQPSGMSFYNEQFF
CDR3 DNA: TGTGCCAGCAGCCAACCTAGCGGGATGTCCTTCTACAATGAGCAGTTCTTC

clone size: once
J gene: TRBJ2-1
V gene: TRBV9
D gene: TRBD2
CDR3 protein: CASSRSSGRTNEQFF
CDR3 DNA: TGTGCCAGCAGCCGATCTAGCGGAAGAACCAATGAGCAGTTCTTC

clone size: NA
J gene: TRBJ2-7
V gene: TRBV19
D gene: NA
CDR3 protein: CASSPDPGLSSYEQYF
CDR3 DNA: TGTGCCAGTAGTCCAGACCCGGGACTCAGCAGCTACGAGCAGTACTTC

clone size: NA
J gene: TRBJ2-1
V gene: TRBV7-3
D gene: NA
CDR3 protein: CASSPGTEQFF
CDR3 DNA: TGTGCCAGCAGCCCCGGGACAGAGCAGTTCTTC

clone size: NA
J gene: TRBJ2-7
V gene: TRBV27
D gene: TRBD2
CDR3 protein: CASSLFVRLAGSEQYF
CDR3 DNA: TGTGCCAGCAGTTTATTCGTGCGACTAGCGGGAAGCGAGCAGTACTTC

clone size: NA
J gene: TRBJ2-4
V gene: TRBV5-1
D gene: NA
CDR3 protein: CASSLDRVGGNIQYF
CDR3 DNA: TGCGCCAGCAGCTTGGACAGGGTAGGGGGAAACATTCAGTACTTC

clone size: once
J gene: TRBJ2-2
V gene: TRBV5-6
D gene: TRBD1
CDR3 protein: CASSRTGEVFF
CDR3 DNA: TGTGCCAGCAGCCGGACAGGGGAGGTGTTTTTT

clone size: NA
J gene: TRBJ2-7
V gene: TRBV5-1
D gene: NA
CDR3 protein: CASSLVGDISYEQYF
CDR3 DNA: TGCGCCAGCAGCTTGGTTGGGGACATCTCCTACGAGCAGTACTTC

clone size: few
J gene: TRBJ1-2
V gene: TRBV30
D gene: TRBD1
CDR3 protein: CAWTFGQGTYGYTF
CDR3 DNA: TGTGCCTGGACTTTCGGACAGGGAACTTATGGCTACACCTTC